A single sample is the source of the 20 T cell receptor beta chains below, sequenced in a study of long-term antiretroviral therapy in people with HIV. Sequencing relied on immunoSEQ assay v3.0, run at survey level. Using immunoSEQ multiplex PCR, the repertoire was profiled, and TCRdb retains in-frame clones only, with some absent. The profile shows tens of thousands of clones, about 80% of them singletons. The sequencing here drew on unsorted PBMCs, taken roughly 6.1 years after starting antiretroviral therapy. These receptors all stem from a young man with HIV.

The chain combines TRBV6-5 with TRBJ1-1; no clear D gene. Germline loops: CDR1 MNHEY, CDR2 SVGAGI. Trimming cost V 6 bases and J 8 bases, with 13 bases left between them. The CDR3 sequence is 12 residues long. CDR3 protein: CASRPGGGEAFF. In DNA form, the CDR3 reads TGTGCCAGCAGGCCGGGAGGTGGGGAAGCTTTCTTT.

This sequence joins TRBV19 and TRBJ1-5, with a weak D call TRBD1 (6 bases). V lost 3 bases and J lost 7, with 16 bases in between. CDR3 length: 15 residues. Germline V lookup: CDR1 LNHDA, CDR2 SQIVND (reference sequence). The CDR3 region has the DNA TGTGCCAGTAGTATGGGGGACACCGGTGGACAGCCCCAGCATTTT. As protein: CASSMGDTGGQPQHF.

The rearrangement uses TRBV19 and TRBJ2-3; D unclear. The length of the CDR3 is 13 residues. V lost 4 bases and J lost 3, with 8 bases in between. The V gene's germline CDR1 is LNHDA and CDR2 SQIVND (reference sequence). The CDR3 protein is CASSSIQTDTQYF. CDR3 in DNA: TGTGCCAGTAGTAGCATCCAGACAGATACGCAGTATTTT.

V and J are TRBV19 and TRBJ2-5; 8 nucleotides align to TRBD1. Germline CDR1 and CDR2: LNHDA and SQIVND (reference sequence). The CDR3 is 15 amino acids. V lost 8 bases, J lost 5 bases, and 13 bases stayed unmatched. The CDR3: CASAETGAGKETQYF. In DNA form, the CDR3 reads TGTGCCAGTGCCGAGACAGGGGCCGGGAAGGAGACCCAGTACTTC.

The chain couples TRBV5-4 to TRBJ1-3; D remains ambiguous. Trimming stripped 0 bases from V and 0 bases from J, with 10 bases between. This CDR3 spans 16 amino acids. The V gene's germline CDR1 is SGHNT and CDR2 YYREEE (reference sequence). The CDR3 DNA sequence: TGTGCCAGCAGCTTGGCCGGCAGATTCTCTGGAAACACCATATATTTT. This encodes CASSLAGRFSGNTIYF.

The V and J genes are TRBV7-7 and TRBJ1-1, with 8 bases lining up with TRBD1. From germline, CDR1 is SSHAT and CDR2 FNYEAQ (reference sequence). J was trimmed by 4 bases and V by 4 bases; bases with no gene match: 11. This CDR3 comprises 16 residues. CDR3 amino acids: CASSSDRGEMGTEAFF. Here the CDR3 DNA reads TGTGCCAGCAGCTCCGACAGGGGAGAGATGGGCACTGAAGCTTTCTTT.

The chain combines TRBV6-5 with TRBJ1-4, with D perhaps matching TRBD1 (6 bases). This CDR3 is 14 amino acids long. Trimming removed 5 bases from V and 4 bases from J, with 11 bases in between. CDR1 is MNHEY and CDR2 is SVGAGI in the germline V gene. CDR3 residues: CASSTGKVNEKLFF. The CDR3 DNA follows: TGTGCCAGCAGTACAGGGAAGGTTAATGAAAAACTGTTTTTT.

The V call is TRBV5-1, the J call TRBJ2-2, with D possibly TRBD2 on 5 matching bases. The CDR3 consists of 15 residues. V shed 4 bases and J shed 4 bases, with 14 bases lying between them. Germline V lookup: CDR1 SGHRS, CDR2 YFSETQ. CDR3 DNA sequence: TGCGCCAGCAGCCCGAGCGGCAGTACCACCGGGGAGCTGTTTTTT. Its protein is CASSPSGSTTGELFF. Combining the CDR3 with reference TRBV5-1 and TRBJ2-2 gives the whole variable domain KAGVTQTPRYLIKTRGQQVTLSCSPISGHRSVSWYQQTPGQGLQFLFEYFSETQRNKGNFPGRFSGRQFSNSRSEMNVSTLELGDSALYLCASSPSGSTTGELFFGEGSRLTVL.

This rearrangement joins TRBV19 to TRBJ2-1, with 10 bases aligning to TRBD2. J lost 2 bases, V lost 3 bases, and 1 base had no gene match. CDR3 length equals 15 residues. Germline CDR1 is LNHDA and CDR2 is SQIVND (reference sequence). Here the CDR3 DNA reads TGTGCCAGTAGTATGAGCGGGGGGGCCTACAATGAGCAGTTCTTC. As protein: CASSMSGGAYNEQFF.

DNA for the CDR3: TGTGCCAGCAGCTTGATGTCTGGAAACACCATATATTTT. Translation: CASSLMSGNTIYF. This sequence joins TRBV7-9 and TRBJ1-3; D gene unclear. This CDR3 is 13 amino acids long. Trimming left V 3 bases short and J 1 base short, with 4 bases between. Per germline, CDR1 SEHNR and CDR2 FQNEAQ (reference sequence).

The chain links TRBV19 to TRBJ2-4; 12 bases map to TRBD1. J gave up 0 bases and V 1 base, and 10 bases lay outside the gene matches. The length of the CDR3 is 20 residues. Germline-derived CDR1 and CDR2 are LNHDA and SQIVND (reference sequence). CDR3 bases: TGTGCCAGTAGTATAGTCTCGGGACAGGGGGCTCGACTAGCCAAAAACATTCAGTACTTC. Amino acid sequence: CASSIVSGQGARLAKNIQYF.

This clone has a handful of counts. The CDR3: CASSLDGNQPQHF. CDR3 bases: TGTGCCAGCAGCTTGGACGGCAATCAGCCCCAGCATTTT. This chain links TRBV7-8 with TRBJ1-5; D is undetermined. Trimming stripped 3 bases from V and 2 bases from J, with 5 bases between. The germline gives CDR1 SGHVS, CDR2 FQNEAQ. The CDR3 consists of 13 residues.

J is TRBJ2-7 and V is TRBV4-3; TRBD1 aligns across 8 bases. V shed 3 bases, J shed 3 bases, and the junction held 4 bases outside the gene matches. The CDR3 runs to 14 residues. Germline CDR1 and CDR2: LGHNA and YSLEER. CDR3 amino acids: CASSQEDRVYEQYF. The CDR3 bases are TGCGCCAGCAGCCAGGAGGACAGGGTCTACGAGCAGTACTTC.

V gene TRBV28 combines with J gene TRBJ2-2; 9 nucleotides line up with TRBD1. In germline, CDR1 is MDHEN, CDR2 SYDVKM. The CDR3 runs to 18 residues. J gave up 5 bases and V 4 bases, and 14 bases lay outside the gene matches. The CDR3 DNA reads TGTGCCAGCAGTTCGGGACAGGGAGTCCCAATACAGACCGGGGAGCTGTTTTTT. Translated: CASSSGQGVPIQTGELFF.

CDR3 sequence reads: CASSQVGATGQPQHF. The CDR3 DNA sequence: TGCGCCAGCAGCCAGGTCGGGGCGACCGGGCAGCCCCAGCATTTT. The genes are TRBV4-1 and TRBJ1-5; D may be TRBD1 (5 bases). The germline V gene encodes CDR1 MGHRA and CDR2 YSYEKL. This CDR3 contains 15 residues. Trimming removed 3 bases from V and 7 bases from J, with 16 bases in between.

J is TRBJ1-1 and V is TRBV9, with D possibly TRBD1 on 6 matching bases. Germline V gives CDR1 SGDLS, CDR2 YYNGEE. This CDR3 is built from 13 residues. V was trimmed by 4 bases and J by 3 bases, leaving 10 bases between them. The CDR3 DNA follows: TGTGCCAGCAGCATAGGGGGAGACACTGAAGCTTTCTTT. It codes for CASSIGGDTEAFF.

The V call is TRBV6-5, the J call TRBJ1-2; 7 bases align to TRBD1. Germline lookup yields CDR1 MNHEY and CDR2 SVGAGI. CDR3 length equals 13 residues. V lost 8 bases and J lost 6; bases outside the gene matches: 9. This chain's CDR3 is CASGREGANGYTF. The CDR3 coding sequence is TGTGCCAGCGGGCGAGAGGGGGCTAATGGCTACACCTTC.

This sequence joins TRBV7-8 and TRBJ2-5; no reliable D call. The CDR3 is 10 residues long. Trimming left V 8 bases short and J 5 bases short, with 6 bases between. Looked up from germline, CDR1 is SGHVS and CDR2 is FQNEAQ. The DNA of the CDR3 is TGTGCCAGCGGTGCGGAGACCCAGTACTTC. Its translation: CASGAETQYF.

J is TRBJ2-1 and V is TRBV28, with 8 bases that match TRBD2. The CDR3 sequence is 14 residues long. Per the germline V gene, CDR1 is MDHEN and CDR2 is SYDVKM. V shed 4 bases, J shed 4 bases, and the junction held 3 bases outside the gene matches. CDR3 sequence (DNA): TGTGCCAGCAGTTCAGCGGGAGAATACAATGAGCAGTTCTTC. Amino acids: CASSSAGEYNEQFF.

V usage is TRBV7-2 and J usage is TRBJ1-1; a possible D gene is TRBD1 (5 bases). Germline V gene data show CDR1 as SGHTA and CDR2 as FQGNSA. The germline V and J ends were trimmed by 3 bases and 4 bases, with 12 bases remaining between them. The length of the CDR3 is 14 residues. Here the CDR3 reads CASSFIRESTEAFF. In DNA form, the CDR3 reads TGTGCCAGCAGCTTTATCAGGGAGAGCACTGAAGCTTTCTTT.